The 13 T cell receptor beta chains in this list originate from one sample, sequenced in a study of spatial heterogeneity in lung cancer. Findings and caveats of the study: The study found that expanded intratumoral alpha and beta TCR counts tracked tumor mutation counts.

Which antigens these TCRs recognize remains unknown. Time point given: sample taken at primary tumor resection. TCRdb recomputed calls from the 5' RACE reads with MiXCR, one row per CDR3 protein. The sample lists approximately 25,000 distinct CDR3 sequences, approximately 9% occurring once. The starting material was lung tumor tissue, obtained at surgery. These receptors were taken from a male donor with early-stage non-small cell lung cancer.

This clonotype was seen at least ten times. V and J are TRBV20-1 and TRBJ2-7; 8 bases fit TRBD2. In germline, CDR1 is DFQATT, CDR2 SNEGSKA (reference sequence). Trimming removed 3 bases from V and 2 bases from J; junction bases left unmatched: 6. This CDR3 contains 14 residues. The chain's CDR3 is CSARVPGGPYEQYF. As DNA, the CDR3 is TGCAGTGCTAGGGTTCCGGGAGGGCCCTACGAGCAGTACTTC.

The rearrangement joins TRBV4-3 to TRBJ2-7; 10 bases are shared with TRBD1. The CDR3 contains 15 residues. V lost 0 bases and J lost 6; bases outside the gene matches: 5. The germline V gene encodes CDR1 LGHNA and CDR2 YSLEER. The CDR3 nucleotides are TGCGCCAGCAGCCAAGATCCCGGGACAGGGGTCGAGCAGTACTTC. It encodes CASSQDPGTGVEQYF.

This clonotype was found many times. The CDR3 sequence: CASKPQGEISYEQYF. CDR3 sequence (DNA): TGTGCCAGCAAGCCCCAGGGAGAAATTTCCTACGAGCAGTACTTC. The V gene is TRBV6-2 or TRBV6-3, the J gene TRBJ2-7; D may be TRBD1 or TRBD2 (5 bases each). The CDR3 is 15 amino acids. V gave up 7 bases and J gave up 1 base, with 17 bases separating them. The germline V gene encodes CDR1 MNHEY and CDR2 SVGEGT.

This clonotype was counted only a few times. This sequence joins TRBV6-2 or TRBV6-3 and TRBJ1-6; no clear D. Germline V gene sequence: CDR1 MNHEY, CDR2 SVGEGT. This CDR3 is built from 13 residues. The V gene lost 0 bases and the J gene lost 7 bases, with 4 bases spanning the gap. CDR3 loop: CASSYSINSPLHF. DNA for the CDR3: TGTGCCAGCAGTTACTCGATCAATTCACCCCTCCACTTT.

This clonotype has at least ten counts. The chain carries TRBV10-3 and TRBJ2-7, with 7 bases matching TRBD1. V shed 0 bases and J 3 bases; nucleotides not matched to a gene: 8. In germline, CDR1 is ENHRY, CDR2 SYGVKD. This CDR3 region has 16 residues. The CDR3 nucleotides are TGTGCCATCAGTGAGTCTGGTACAGGGGAAATCTACGAGCAGTACTTC. It specifies CAISESGTGEIYEQYF.

The J gene is TRBJ2-5, the V gene TRBV7-9, with TRBD1 identical over 7 bases. Germline V gene data show CDR1 as SEHNR and CDR2 as FQNEAQ (reference sequence). The V and J ends lost 5 bases and 4 bases, in that order; junction bases with no gene match: 4. This CDR3 spans 13 amino acids. This CDR3 is CASSRQGIETQYF. The CDR3 DNA reads as TGTGCCAGCAGCCGACAGGGTATAGAGACCCAGTACTTC.

The V call is TRBV6-1, the J call TRBJ1-2; D gene unclear. V lost 11 bases, J lost 4 bases, and 14 bases lay in between. From germline, CDR1 is MNHNS and CDR2 SASEGT. The CDR3 sequence is 12 residues long. CDR3 coding DNA: TGTGCCGCTTTTCCGGGGTTCTATGGCTACACCTTC. Protein: CAAFPGFYGYTF.

At least ten counts were recorded for this clonotype. In nucleotides, the CDR3 is TGCGCCAGCAGTGAGTCAGCGGGGTTGGGAGCCAAAAACATTCAGTACTTC. Translated, it gives CASSESAGLGAKNIQYF. V usage is TRBV10-2 and J usage is TRBJ2-4, with 7 bases matching TRBD2. Looked up from germline, CDR1 is WSHSY and CDR2 is SAAADI. The trim removed 0 bases at V and 0 bases at J, leaving 5 bases unmatched. The CDR3 extends over 17 amino acids.

This clonotype was seen more than once but under ten times. The chain links TRBV30 to TRBJ1-5; TRBD1 matches 9 bases. The germline V gene has CDR1 GTSNPN and CDR2 SVGIG (reference sequence). Trimming removed 4 bases from V and 7 bases from J; junction bases left unmatched: 8. This CDR3 is built from 14 residues. The DNA for the CDR3 is TGTGCCTGGAATACTGGACAGGGGCGACAGCCCCAGCATTTT. This translates into CAWNTGQGRQPQHF.

A few counts support this clonotype. V usage is TRBV20-1 and J usage is TRBJ2-1; the D is unclear. Germline CDR1 reads DFQATT; CDR2 reads SNEGSKA (reference sequence). The V gene lost 7 bases and the J gene lost 3 bases, with 4 bases spanning the gap. CDR3 length: 10 amino acids. CDR3 loop: CSVRYNEQFF. CDR3 nucleotide sequence: TGCAGTGTGCGCTACAATGAGCAGTTCTTC.

This chain joins TRBV6-5 and TRBJ2-7; the match to TRBD2 covers 7 bases. Germline-derived CDR1 and CDR2 are MNHEY and SVGAGI. After removal of 6 bases from V and 2 bases from J, the junction contained 4 bases not matched to a gene. The CDR3 covers 13 residues. The CDR3 sequence is CASRQTSPYEQYF. The CDR3 nucleotides are TGTGCCAGCAGGCAGACTAGCCCCTACGAGCAGTACTTC.

The chain links TRBV19 to TRBJ2-1; D perhaps matches TRBD1 (6 bases). The V end lost 4 bases, the J end lost 4 bases, and 14 bases lay between the germline ends. This CDR3 region has 15 residues. Germline CDR1 and CDR2: LNHDA and SQIVND (reference sequence). The CDR3, as DNA: TGTGCCAGTAGTAACCGGGACAATGGGTACAATGAGCAGTTCTTC. Encoded protein: CASSNRDNGYNEQFF.

This clonotype has at least ten counts. The J gene is TRBJ2-3, the V gene TRBV6-2 or TRBV6-3, with a possible D match to TRBD2 (5 bases). This CDR3 comprises 12 residues. V lost 10 bases to trimming and J lost 8 bases, with 16 bases between them. Germline-derived CDR1 and CDR2 are MNHEY and SVGEGT. CDR3 DNA sequence: TGTGCCACCTCAAACCCTGAGGGTACGCAGTATTTT. It translates to CATSNPEGTQYF.